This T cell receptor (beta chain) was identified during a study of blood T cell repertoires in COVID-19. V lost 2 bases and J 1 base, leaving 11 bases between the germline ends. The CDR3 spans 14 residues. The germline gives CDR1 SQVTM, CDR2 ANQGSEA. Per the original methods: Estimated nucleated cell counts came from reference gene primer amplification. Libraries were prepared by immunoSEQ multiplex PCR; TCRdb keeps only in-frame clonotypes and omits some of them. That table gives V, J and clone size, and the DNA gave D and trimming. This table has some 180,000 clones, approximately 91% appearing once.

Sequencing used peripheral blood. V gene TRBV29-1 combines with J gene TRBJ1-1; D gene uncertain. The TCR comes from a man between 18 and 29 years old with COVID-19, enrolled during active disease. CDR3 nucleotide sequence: TGCAGCGTTGAAAGGAGGCTCGAGAACACTGAAGCTTTCTTT. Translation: CSVERRLENTEAFF.